This TCR beta chain was obtained from a study of shared clonotypes between healthy human individuals. Study-level points and caveats: The sampled material consisted only of blood, and tissue repertoires are likely to differ.

As for this clone: Its antigen is still unknown.

The CDR3 sequence is 15 residues long. Trimming cost V 6 bases and J 4 bases; bases outside gene matches: 9. Germline V CDR1 and CDR2: SEHNR, FQNEAQ (reference sequence). The repertoire was sequenced with immunoSEQ multiplex PCR; TCRdb's copy has only in-frame clones and lacks some. The sample consists of 2 million to 2.5 million clones, approximately 96% of them appearing once. The chain has TRBV7-9 and TRBJ2-3, with TRBD2 identical over 8 bases. The sample consisted of naive CD4+ T cells sorted from blood. Subset specified: CD45RA+ positively selected. The source is a man in his late teens or twenties in good health. The CDR3 loop reads CASSPSGSMADTQYF. The CDR3 bases are TGTGCCAGCAGTCCCAGCGGGAGCATGGCAGATACGCAGTATTTT. Full variable domain (rest looked up from reference TRBV7-9 and TRBJ2-3): DTGVSQNPRHKITKRGQNVTFRCDPISEHNRLYWYRQTLGQGPEFLTYFQNEAQLEKSRLLSDRFSAERPKGSFSTLEIQRTEQGDSAMYLCASSPSGSMADTQYFGPGTRLTVL.